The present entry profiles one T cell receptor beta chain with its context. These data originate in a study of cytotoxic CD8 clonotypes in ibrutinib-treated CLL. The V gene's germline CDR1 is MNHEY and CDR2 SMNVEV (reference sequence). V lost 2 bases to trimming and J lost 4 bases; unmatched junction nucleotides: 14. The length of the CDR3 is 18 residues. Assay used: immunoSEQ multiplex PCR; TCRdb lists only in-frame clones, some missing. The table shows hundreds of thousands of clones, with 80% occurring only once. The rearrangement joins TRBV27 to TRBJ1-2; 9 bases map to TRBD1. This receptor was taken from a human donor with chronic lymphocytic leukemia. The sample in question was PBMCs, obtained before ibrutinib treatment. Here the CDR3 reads CASSLEYLGQGRSYGYTF. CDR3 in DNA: TGTGCCAGCAGTTTAGAATACCTGGGACAGGGTCGTAGCTATGGCTACACCTTC.